This T cell receptor beta chain was identified in a study of technical replicates of blood from a few donors. Germline CDR1 reads SGHNT; CDR2 reads YENEEA. J was trimmed by 6 bases and V by 4 bases; bases with no gene match: 3. This CDR3 contains 13 residues. The method was immunoSEQ multiplex PCR; TCRdb's version includes in-frame clones alone and lacks a portion of them. The sample has 75,000 to 95,000 clones; under 95% are singletons. The source is a human donor in good health. This chain joins TRBV11-3 and TRBJ1-2, with TRBD1 identical over 9 bases. Material: T cells isolated from PBMCs. The CDR3 DNA is TGTGCCAGCAGCTGGCGGACAGGGGATGGCTACACCTTC. The encoded protein is CASSWRTGDGYTF.